This T cell receptor (beta chain) was captured in a study of T cell changes during pregnancy in multiple sclerosis. The table lists this clone with a few counts. Profiled with immunoSEQ multiplex PCR; TCRdb holds only in-frame clones, not every one. The sample lists 85,000 to 120,000 clones, roughly 92% occurring once. The V gene's germline CDR1 is ENHRY and CDR2 SYGVKD. V lost 4 bases to trimming and J lost 4 bases; unmatched junction nucleotides: 12. The CDR3 runs to 17 residues. The sample consisted of peripheral blood, taken after pregnancy. This chain uses TRBV10-3 with TRBJ1-2; 10 bases align to TRBD1. This TCR was recovered from a female donor with multiple sclerosis, enrolled in a pregnancy study. The CDR3 DNA follows: TGTGCCATCAGTGTCCAGGGACAGGGGCCCCTCGGCTATGGCTACACCTTC. This codes for CAISVQGQGPLGYGYTF.